This T cell receptor beta chain was sequenced during a study of brain T cells in children with intractable seizures. Whole-study findings and limits: Only CDR3 sequence similarity suggested viral specificity, without known HCMV serostatus.

Produced via immunoSEQ multiplex PCR; TCRdb's table is partial and in-frame only. The sample lists about 350,000 clones, about 93% occurring once. Time point: blood from clinic visit 5 months post-surgery; TSC patient then seizure free. The CDR3 consists of 14 residues. CDR1 and CDR2 (germline): SGHVS, FQNEAQ. V lost 2 bases, J lost 6 bases, and 8 bases lay in between. Note on this clone: Its antigen is unknown.

The TCR originated in a boy in the first two years of life with tuberous sclerosis and intractable seizures. V is TRBV7-8 and J is TRBJ1-6; tentative D call: TRBD1 (5 bases). Material: peripheral blood, obtained less than 6 months after surgery. The CDR3 sequence is CASSLKQANSPLHF. CDR3 nucleotides: TGTGCCAGCAGCTTAAAACAGGCTAATTCACCCCTCCACTTT.